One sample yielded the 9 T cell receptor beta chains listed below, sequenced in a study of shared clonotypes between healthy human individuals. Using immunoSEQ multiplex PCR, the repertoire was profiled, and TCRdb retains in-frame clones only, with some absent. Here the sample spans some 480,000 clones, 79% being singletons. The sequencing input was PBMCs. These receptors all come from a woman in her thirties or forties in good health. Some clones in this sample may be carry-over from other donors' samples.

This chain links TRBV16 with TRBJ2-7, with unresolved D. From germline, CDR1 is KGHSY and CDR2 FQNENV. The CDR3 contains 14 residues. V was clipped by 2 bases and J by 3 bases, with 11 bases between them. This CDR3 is CASSQGRVVYEQYF. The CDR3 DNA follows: TGTGCCAGCAGCCAAGGTCGGGTGGTCTACGAGCAGTACTTC.

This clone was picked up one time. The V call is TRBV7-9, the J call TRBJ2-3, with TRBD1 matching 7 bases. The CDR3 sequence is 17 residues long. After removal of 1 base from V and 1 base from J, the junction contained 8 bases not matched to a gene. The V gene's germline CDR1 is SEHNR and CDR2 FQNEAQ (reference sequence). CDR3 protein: CASSLGKGGFGTDTQYF. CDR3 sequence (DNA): TGTGCCAGCAGCTTAGGGAAAGGGGGCTTCGGCACAGATACGCAGTATTTT.

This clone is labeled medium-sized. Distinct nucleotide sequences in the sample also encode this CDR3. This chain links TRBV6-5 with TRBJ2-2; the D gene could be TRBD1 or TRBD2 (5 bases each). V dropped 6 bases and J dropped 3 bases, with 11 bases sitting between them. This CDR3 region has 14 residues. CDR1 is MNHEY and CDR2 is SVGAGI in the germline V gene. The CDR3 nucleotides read TGTGCCAGCAGGTCAGGGACGGACACCGGGGAGCTGTTTTTT. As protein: CASRSGTDTGELFF.

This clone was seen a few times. CDR3 region: CASSAGQPNEKLFF. CDR3 DNA sequence: TGTGCCAGTAGTGCGGGACAGCCGAATGAAAAACTGTTTTTT. This sequence joins TRBV19 and TRBJ1-4; TRBD1 aligns across 7 bases. Trimming cost V 5 bases and J 5 bases; bases outside gene matches: 5. This CDR3 has 14 amino acids. The germline gives CDR1 LNHDA, CDR2 SQIVND (reference sequence).

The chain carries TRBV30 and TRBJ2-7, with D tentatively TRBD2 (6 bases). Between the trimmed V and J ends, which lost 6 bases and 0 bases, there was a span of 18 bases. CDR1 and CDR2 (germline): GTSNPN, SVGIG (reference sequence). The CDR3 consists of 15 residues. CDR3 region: CACPRERPFSYEQYF. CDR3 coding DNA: TGTGCCTGCCCACGGGAGCGACCATTCTCCTACGAGCAGTACTTC.

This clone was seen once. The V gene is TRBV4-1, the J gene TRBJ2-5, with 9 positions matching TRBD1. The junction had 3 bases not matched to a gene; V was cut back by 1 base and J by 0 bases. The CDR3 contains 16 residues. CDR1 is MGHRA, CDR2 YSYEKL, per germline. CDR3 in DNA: TGCGCCAGCAGCCAAGGCTGGACAGGGGACCAAGAGACCCAGTACTTC. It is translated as CASSQGWTGDQETQYF.

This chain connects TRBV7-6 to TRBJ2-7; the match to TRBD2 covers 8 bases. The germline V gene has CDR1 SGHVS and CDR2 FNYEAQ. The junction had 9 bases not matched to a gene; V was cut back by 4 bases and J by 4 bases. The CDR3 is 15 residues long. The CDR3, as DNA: TGTGCCAGCAGCTCTTTAGCGGGGTGGGTATACGAGCAGTACTTC. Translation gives CASSSLAGWVYEQYF.

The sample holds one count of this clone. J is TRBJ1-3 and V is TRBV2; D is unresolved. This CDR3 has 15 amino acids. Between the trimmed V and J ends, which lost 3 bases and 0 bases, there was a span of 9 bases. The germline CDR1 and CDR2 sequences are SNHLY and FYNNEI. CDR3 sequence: CASSDFPNSGNTIYF. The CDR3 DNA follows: TGTGCCAGCAGTGATTTTCCCAACTCTGGAAACACCATATATTTT.

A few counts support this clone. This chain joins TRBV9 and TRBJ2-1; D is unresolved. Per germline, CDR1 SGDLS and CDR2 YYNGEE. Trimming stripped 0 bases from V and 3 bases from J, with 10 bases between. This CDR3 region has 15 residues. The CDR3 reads CASSVGVGYYNEQFF. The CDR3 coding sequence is TGTGCCAGCAGCGTAGGGGTGGGATACTACAATGAGCAGTTCTTC.